This T cell receptor (beta chain) stems from a study of blood T cell repertoires in COVID-19. Study-level background: The United States, Italy and Spain were the sources of the acute and convalescent COVID-19 samples.

This clone was seen only once. J lost 2 bases, V lost 8 bases, and 7 bases had no gene match. The germline CDR1 and CDR2 sequences are LNHDA and SQIVND (reference sequence). The CDR3 has 14 amino acids. Sequenced by immunoSEQ multiplex PCR; TCRdb stores in-frame clones only, minus some. The sample consists of 27,000 or so clones, roughly 80% of them appearing once. J is TRBJ2-3 and V is TRBV19; 7 bases align to TRBD2. Sequences were obtained from peripheral blood. This clonotype originated in an elderly man with active or convalescent COVID-19. The CDR3 is CASRSGANTDTQYF. In DNA, the CDR3 is TGTGCCAGTCGGAGCGGGGCGAACACAGATACGCAGTATTTT.